Given below is one T cell receptor (beta chain) in context. Time point in this sample: peripheral blood 6 weeks after treatment start. This specimen comes from a study of PD-L1 blockade in urothelial cancer. Across the whole study: There were a median of approximately 150,000 T cells in blood samples.

The table came from immunoSEQ multiplex PCR; TCRdb's copy has only in-frame clones and leaves some out. The sample yields 50,000 or so clones, around 85% seen once. Germline loops: CDR1 KGHSH, CDR2 LQKENI. The CDR3 is made up of 13 amino acids. The V end was cut by 3 bases, the J end by 3 bases, with 9 bases between. The V and J genes are TRBV18 and TRBJ2-7; the D gene is possibly TRBD1 (5 bases). This sequence was found in a man in his fifties or sixties with urothelial cancer. The starting material was PBMCs, obtained around atezolizumab (anti-PD-L1) treatment. The CDR3 is CASSPVDNYEQYF. The CDR3 nucleotides read TGTGCCAGCTCACCGGTGGACAACTACGAGCAGTACTTC.